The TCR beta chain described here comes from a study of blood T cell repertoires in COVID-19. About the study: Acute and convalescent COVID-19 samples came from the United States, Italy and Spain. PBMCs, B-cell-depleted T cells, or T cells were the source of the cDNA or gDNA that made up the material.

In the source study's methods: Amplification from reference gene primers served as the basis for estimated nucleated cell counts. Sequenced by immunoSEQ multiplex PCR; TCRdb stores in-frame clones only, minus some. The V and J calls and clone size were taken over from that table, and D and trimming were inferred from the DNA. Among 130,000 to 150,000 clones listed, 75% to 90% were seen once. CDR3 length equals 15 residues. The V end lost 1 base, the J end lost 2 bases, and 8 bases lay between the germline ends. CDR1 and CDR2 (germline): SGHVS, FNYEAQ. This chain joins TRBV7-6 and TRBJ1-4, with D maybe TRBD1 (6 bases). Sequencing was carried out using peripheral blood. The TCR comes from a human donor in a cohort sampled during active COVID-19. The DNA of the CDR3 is TGTGCCAGCAGCTTAGGCGACAGGACTAATGAAAAACTGTTTTTT. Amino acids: CASSLGDRTNEKLFF.